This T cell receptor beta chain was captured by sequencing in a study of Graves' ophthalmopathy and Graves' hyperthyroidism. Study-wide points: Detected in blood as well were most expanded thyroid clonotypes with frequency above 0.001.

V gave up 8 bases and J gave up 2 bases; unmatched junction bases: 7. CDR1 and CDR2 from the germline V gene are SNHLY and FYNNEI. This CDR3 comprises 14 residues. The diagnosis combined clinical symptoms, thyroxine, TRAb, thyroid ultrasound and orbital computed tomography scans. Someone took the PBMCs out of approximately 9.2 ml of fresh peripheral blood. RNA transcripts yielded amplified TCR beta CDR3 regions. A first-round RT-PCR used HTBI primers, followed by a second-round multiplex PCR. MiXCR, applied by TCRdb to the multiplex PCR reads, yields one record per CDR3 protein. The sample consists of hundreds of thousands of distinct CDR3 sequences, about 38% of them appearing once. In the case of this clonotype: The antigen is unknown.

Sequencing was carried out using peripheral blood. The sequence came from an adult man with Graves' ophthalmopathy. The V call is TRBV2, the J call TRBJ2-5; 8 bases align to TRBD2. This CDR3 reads CASVGTRYQETQYF. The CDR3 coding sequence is TGTGCCAGCGTGGGGACTAGATATCAAGAGACCCAGTACTTC.